A selection of T cell receptor beta chains follows, all from one sample in a study of blood T cell repertoires in COVID-19. Some clones are missing from TCRdb's copy, which holds only in-frame ones; the method was immunoSEQ multiplex PCR. Here the sample spans 200,000 or so clones, about four fifths being singletons. Sequenced input: peripheral blood. These receptor sequences come from an elderly woman with COVID-19, enrolled during active disease. Each CDR3 is given with its conserved first and last residue. A D gene is named only where the DNA matches it firmly.

j_call: TRBJ2-1
d_call: .
v_call: TRBV28
cdr3_aa: CASSQADYTYNEQFF

j_call: TRBJ2-7
d_call: .
v_call: TRBV4-1
cdr3_aa: CASSRTAAGSYEQYF

j_call: TRBJ1-2
d_call: .
v_call: TRBV5-4
cdr3_aa: CASSSGGRVDYGYTF

j_call: TRBJ2-1
d_call: TRBD2
v_call: TRBV11-3
cdr3_aa: CASSFSGLYNEQFF

j_call: TRBJ1-5
d_call: .
v_call: TRBV6-2/TRBV6-3
cdr3_aa: CASSTGYQPQHF

j_call: TRBJ1-2
d_call: .
v_call: TRBV12-3/TRBV12-4
cdr3_aa: CASSPSGNYGYTF

j_call: TRBJ2-7
d_call: .
v_call: TRBV11-2
cdr3_aa: CASSLFNYEQYF

j_call: TRBJ1-2
d_call: .
v_call: TRBV4-1
cdr3_aa: CASSQVPRRAYGYTF

j_call: TRBJ1-3
d_call: TRBD1
v_call: TRBV30
cdr3_aa: CACAQGAAGNTIYF

j_call: TRBJ1-1
d_call: TRBD1
v_call: TRBV12-3/TRBV12-4
cdr3_aa: CASSPYRGAEAFF

j_call: TRBJ1-5
d_call: .
v_call: TRBV19
cdr3_aa: CASSPISWAQPQHF

j_call: TRBJ1-1
d_call: .
v_call: TRBV3-1/TRBV3-2
cdr3_aa: CASSHFNLNTEAFF

j_call: TRBJ2-7
d_call: .
v_call: TRBV24-1
cdr3_aa: CATSDFGGGDEQYF

j_call: TRBJ2-7
d_call: .
v_call: TRBV27
cdr3_aa: CASSFSSSYEQYF

j_call: TRBJ2-6
d_call: .
v_call: TRBV19
cdr3_aa: CASSPVRTGANVLTF

j_call: TRBJ2-1
d_call: TRBD2
v_call: TRBV4-3
cdr3_aa: CASSQELAGDNEQFF

j_call: TRBJ2-7
d_call: .
v_call: TRBV7-2
cdr3_aa: CASSLTPDTSYEQYF

j_call: TRBJ1-2
d_call: .
v_call: TRBV9
cdr3_aa: CASSVVQVVGYTF

j_call: TRBJ1-2
d_call: TRBD1
v_call: TRBV7-9
cdr3_aa: CASSRGQGAYGYTF

j_call: TRBJ2-7
d_call: TRBD2
v_call: TRBV29-1
cdr3_aa: CSVEDGGDYPYEQYF

j_call: TRBJ1-6
d_call: TRBD1
v_call: TRBV11-1
cdr3_aa: CASSYGQANSPLHF

j_call: TRBJ2-3
d_call: TRBD1
v_call: TRBV6-5
cdr3_aa: CASRGTGSTDTQYF

j_call: TRBJ2-7
d_call: TRBD1
v_call: TRBV4-2
cdr3_aa: CASSRAGGGSYEQYF

j_call: TRBJ2-7
d_call: TRBD2
v_call: TRBV27
cdr3_aa: CASSLSPSGTYEQYF

j_call: TRBJ2-7
d_call: TRBD2
v_call: TRBV5-1
cdr3_aa: CASSRLSGGTPASEQYF

j_call: TRBJ2-1
d_call: TRBD2
v_call: TRBV25-1
cdr3_aa: CASSVLAGEQFF

j_call: TRBJ1-3
d_call: .
v_call: TRBV4-1
cdr3_aa: CASSQDPGSGNTIYF

j_call: TRBJ2-3
d_call: .
v_call: TRBV9
cdr3_aa: CASNRNPLEGRSDTQYF

j_call: TRBJ2-7
d_call: .
v_call: TRBV5-1
cdr3_aa: CASSLTTGSYEQYF